These 31 T cell receptor beta chains were sequenced from one sample in a study of Ad26.COV2.S vaccination and SARS-CoV-2 variants. The treatment is: some 20 received Ad26.COV2.S at low or high dose, single or two shots; roughly 5 received placebo; per-sample allocation not given. Collection of the samples took place on day 63 after the first injection of vaccine or placebo. Repertoires were generated with immunoSEQ multiplex PCR, while TCRdb's copy carries only in-frame clones and drops some. The sample includes 200,000 to 300,000 clones, approximately 87% of them seen just once. The sample here was peripheral blood, taken in a trial of Ad26.COV2.S vaccine versus placebo. The receptors come from a person aged 18-60 years who received the Ad26.COV2.S COVID-19 vaccine or a placebo.

The chain employs TRBV15 and TRBJ1-2, with D maybe TRBD1 (6 bases). Germline V gene sequence: CDR1 LNHNV, CDR2 YYDKDF (reference sequence). V was shortened by 6 bases and J by 8 bases, with 19 bases between the two germline ends. This CDR3 has 14 residues. The CDR3 coding sequence is TGTGCCACCAGTCTACCCGGGGGGACACGGGGCTACACCTTC. It yields the protein CATSLPGGTRGYTF.

The chain employs TRBV5-6 and TRBJ1-4; D is possibly TRBD1 (5 bases). CDR1 and CDR2 (germline): SGHDT, YYEEEE. The CDR3 contains 11 residues. Trimming stripped 4 bases from V and 8 bases from J, with 6 bases between. CDR3 residues: CASSRQEKLFF. The CDR3 bases are TGTGCCAGCAGCCGACAGGAAAAACTGTTTTTT.

This clone was observed a few times. The DNA for the CDR3 is TGTGCCAGCATCATCAATGAGCAGTTCTTC. Translation gives CASIINEQFF. The rearrangement joins TRBV2 to TRBJ2-1; D gene unclear. The CDR3 runs 10 residues. Germline CDR1 and CDR2: SNHLY and FYNNEI. Between the trimmed V and J ends, which lost 7 bases and 6 bases, there was a span of 4 bases. The full variable domain, completed using reference TRBV2 and TRBJ2-1, is EPEVTQTPSHQVTQMGQEVILRCVPISNHLYFYWYRQILGQKVEFLVSFYNNEISEKSEIFDDQFSVERPDGSNFTLKIRSTKLEDSAMYFCASIINEQFFGPGTRLTVL.

This chain connects TRBV2 to TRBJ2-2; 7 nucleotides agree with TRBD2. Germline lookup yields CDR1 SNHLY and CDR2 FYNNEI. Losses at the gene ends were 8 bases for V and 5 bases for J; bases not matched to a gene: 5. There are 13 residues in the CDR3. CDR3 nucleotides: TGTGCCAGCGGACTAGTGAGAACCGGGGAGCTGTTTTTT. This sequence encodes CASGLVRTGELFF.

The J gene is TRBJ2-1, the V gene TRBV10-2; TRBD1 might be the D (5 bases). CDR1 and CDR2 (germline): WSHSY, SAAADI. V lost 11 bases and J lost 8, with 19 bases in between. This CDR3 has 13 amino acids. The CDR3 coding sequence is TGCGCCTCCCAGGGAACCGACGACTATGAGCAGTTCTTC. Its translation is CASQGTDDYEQFF.

The rearrangement links TRBV7-9 to TRBJ1-2; TRBD1 matches 9 bases. The CDR3 is 15 amino acids. In germline, CDR1 is SEHNR, CDR2 FQNEAQ (reference sequence). The ends lost 1 base at V and 2 bases at J; junction bases unmatched: 2. CDR3 protein: CASSLGTGANYGYTF. CDR3 bases: TGTGCCAGCAGCTTAGGGACAGGGGCCAACTATGGCTACACCTTC.

The rearrangement joins TRBV6-5 to TRBJ1-1; D is possibly TRBD1 (5 bases). The germline V gene encodes CDR1 MNHEY and CDR2 SVGAGI. The CDR3 runs 14 residues. The V gene lost 7 bases and the J gene lost 3 bases, with 15 bases spanning the gap. In DNA, the CDR3 is TGTGCCAGCAACCCCGGGGGGGGATACACTGAAGCTTTCTTT. Translating it yields CASNPGGGYTEAFF.

The chain links TRBV12-3 or TRBV12-4 to TRBJ2-7; D unclear. The V and J ends lost 6 bases and 1 base respectively, with 7 bases between them. This CDR3 region has 12 residues. The DNA for the CDR3 is TGTGCCAGCAGGGGCAGATCCTACGAGCAGTACTTC. It translates to CASRGRSYEQYF.

V and J are TRBV4-3 and TRBJ1-3, with D unclear. CDR1 LGHNA and CDR2 YSLEER come from the germline V gene. V was cut by 0 bases and J by 7 bases, with 10 bases left in between. This CDR3 is built from 14 residues. The CDR3 nucleotides are TGCGCCAGCAGCCAAGAAGTGGAGCCGAACACCATATATTTT. Translated, it gives CASSQEVEPNTIYF.

J is TRBJ2-1 and V is TRBV5-6, with no clear D. The CDR3 has 13 residues. Germline V gene sequence: CDR1 SGHDT, CDR2 YYEEEE. V was cut by 1 base and J by 4 bases, with 6 bases left in between. The CDR3 here is CASSLRVYNEQFF. The CDR3 DNA follows: TGTGCCAGCAGCTTGCGGGTTTACAATGAGCAGTTCTTC.

V usage is TRBV9 and J usage is TRBJ2-3; D unclear. Deletions cut 3 bases from V and 4 bases from J, with 6 bases between. Germline CDR1 is SGDLS and CDR2 is YYNGEE. The CDR3 contains 12 residues. CDR3 nucleotides: TGTGCCAGCAGCGGGTTATCAGATACGCAGTATTTT. Translating gives CASSGLSDTQYF.

The chain uses TRBV28 and TRBJ2-1; TRBD1 agrees at 10 bases. Unmatched junction bases numbered 8, after V lost 3 bases and J lost 9 bases. The CDR3 has 15 residues. Germline V lookup: CDR1 MDHEN, CDR2 SYDVKM. The CDR3 protein is CASSFGTGVIGEQFF. The CDR3 DNA reads as TGTGCCAGCAGTTTCGGGACAGGGGTCATAGGTGAGCAGTTCTTC.

The rearrangement links TRBV5-6 to TRBJ1-1; possibly TRBD1 for D (5 bases). This CDR3 comprises 16 residues. CDR1 SGHDT and CDR2 YYEEEE come from the germline V gene. Trimming pared 4 bases from V and 2 bases from J, leaving 18 bases between. The CDR3 sequence is CASSPPMTVLNTEAFF. The CDR3 DNA sequence: TGTGCCAGCAGCCCCCCAATGACAGTGCTCAACACTGAAGCTTTCTTT. Using reference TRBV5-6 and TRBJ1-1 for the parts outside the CDR3, the full variable domain is DAGVTQSPTHLIKTRGQQVTLRCSPKSGHDTVSWYQQALGQGPQFIFQYYEEEERQRGNFPDRFSGHQFPNYSSELNVNALLLGDSALYLCASSPPMTVLNTEAFFGQGTRLTVV.

The rearrangement joins TRBV10-2 to TRBJ1-2; 8 bases fit TRBD1. This CDR3 has 18 amino acids. CDR1 is WSHSY and CDR2 is SAAADI in the germline V gene. The junction had 11 bases not matched to a gene; V was cut back by 2 bases and J by 0 bases. The CDR3 region is CASSEARDRIRANYGYTF. The CDR3 nucleotides are TGCGCCAGCAGTGAGGCCCGGGACAGGATACGAGCTAACTATGGCTACACCTTC.

This clone appeared once. This rearrangement joins TRBV7-3 to TRBJ2-5; TRBD2 aligns across 11 bases. CDR1 and CDR2 from the germline V gene are SGHTA and FQGTGA. Trimming removed 5 bases from V and 4 bases from J; junction bases left unmatched: 9. The CDR3 runs 16 residues. The CDR3 here is CASSPKGGLAGETQYF. The DNA of the CDR3 is TGTGCCAGCAGCCCGAAAGGTGGACTAGCGGGAGAGACCCAGTACTTC. The variable domain in full, completed from reference TRBV7-3 and TRBJ2-5, reads GAGVSQTPSNKVTEKGKYVELRCDPISGHTALYWYRQSLGQGPEFLIYFQGTGAADDSGLPNDRFFAVRPEGSVSTLKIQRTERGDSAVYLCASSPKGGLAGETQYFGPGTRLLVL.

The J gene is TRBJ2-6, the V gene TRBV7-2; TRBD2 agrees at 7 bases. Germline trimming cut 0 bases from V and 4 bases from J; bases unmatched to any gene: 9. Germline V gene lookup returns CDR1 SGHTA and CDR2 FQGNSA. The CDR3 extends over 18 amino acids. CDR3 bases: TGTGCCAGCAGCTTAGCGTGGTTGGGAGGGGTCGGGGCCAACGTCCTGACTTTC. Translating gives CASSLAWLGGVGANVLTF.

This clone was detected once. The chain has TRBV6-1 and TRBJ2-6; possibly TRBD2 for D (5 bases). The CDR3 covers 19 residues. V lost 2 bases to trimming and J lost 0 bases, with 17 bases between them. The germline V gene encodes CDR1 MNHNS and CDR2 SASEGT. The CDR3: CASSEISLGGGSGANVLTF. Written as DNA, the CDR3 is TGTGCCAGCAGTGAAATAAGTCTAGGCGGAGGCTCTGGGGCCAACGTCCTGACTTTC.

The rearrangement links TRBV7-8 to TRBJ2-5; no reliable D call. The CDR3 runs to 12 residues. V lost 5 bases and J 5 bases, leaving 9 bases between the germline ends. The V gene's germline CDR1 is SGHVS and CDR2 FQNEAQ. CDR3: CASSSPEETQYF. CDR3 sequence (DNA): TGTGCCAGCAGCAGCCCTGAGGAGACCCAGTACTTC.

The rearrangement links TRBV4-3 to TRBJ2-6; no reliable D call. The CDR3 is 19 residues long. Trimming stripped 0 bases from V and 2 bases from J, with 17 bases between. Germline V gene lookup returns CDR1 LGHNA and CDR2 YSLEER. CDR3: CASSQDPGRWAPGANVLTF. The CDR3 DNA is TGCGCCAGCAGCCAAGATCCAGGACGGTGGGCCCCTGGGGCCAACGTCCTGACTTTC.

CDR3 bases: TGTGCCAGCAGTTGGACTTCGACAGGGTCGGGTTCACCCCTCCACTTT. Protein: CASSWTSTGSGSPLHF. The chain is built from TRBV27 and TRBJ1-6; 7 nucleotides align to TRBD1. CDR1 is MNHEY and CDR2 is SMNVEV in the germline V gene (reference sequence). V shed 4 bases and J 9 bases; nucleotides not matched to a gene: 12. CDR3 length equals 16 residues.

The chain is built from TRBV18 and TRBJ2-7, with 12 positions matching TRBD2. Trimming cost V 3 bases and J 1 base; bases outside gene matches: 4. The CDR3 contains 16 residues. Germline CDR1 reads KGHSH; CDR2 reads LQKENI. CDR3 in DNA: TGTGCCAGCTCACCCCGGACTAGCGGGGTTTCCTACGAGCAGTACTTC. Amino acid sequence: CASSPRTSGVSYEQYF. Full variable domain (remainder filled in from reference TRBV18 and TRBJ2-7): NAGVMQNPRHLVRRRGQEARLRCSPMKGHSHVYWYRQLPEEGLKFMVYLQKENIIDESGMPKERFSAEFPKEGPSILRIQQVVRGDSAAYFCASSPRTSGVSYEQYFGPGTRLTVT.

This chain connects TRBV3-1 (or the pseudogene TRBV3-2) to TRBJ2-7; D gene unclear. The CDR3 runs to 15 residues. Trimming took 1 base from V and 0 from J, leaving 10 bases between them. Germline V gene data show CDR1 as LGHDT and CDR2 as YNNKEL (reference sequence). The DNA of the CDR3 is TGTGCCAGCAGCCAAGGGTTCCTGAGCTCCTACGAGCAGTACTTC. Translation: CASSQGFLSSYEQYF.

The chain has TRBV6-1 and TRBJ2-7, with TRBD2 matching over 9 bases. V gave up 2 bases and J gave up 7 bases; unmatched junction bases: 12. Germline CDR1 is MNHNS and CDR2 is SASEGT. The length of the CDR3 is 16 residues. For the CDR3, the DNA is TGTGCCAGCAGTGAACTAGCGGGACCCTCCCCCCTGGAGCAGTACTTC. Its translation is CASSELAGPSPLEQYF.

The CDR3 DNA reads as TGTGCCAGCAGTTCGACATTTGGGACTTACACCGGGGAGCTGTTTTTT. It translates to CASSSTFGTYTGELFF. This rearrangement joins TRBV28 to TRBJ2-2; D perhaps matches TRBD2 (6 bases). V lost 4 bases and J 3 bases, leaving 15 bases between the germline ends. The germline V gene encodes CDR1 MDHEN and CDR2 SYDVKM. The CDR3 spans 16 residues.

J is TRBJ2-3 and V is TRBV18, with D possibly matching TRBD2 (5 bases). The CDR3 covers 14 residues. V was pared by 0 bases and J by 10 bases, with 14 bases between. Germline V gene lookup returns CDR1 KGHSH and CDR2 LQKENI. CDR3: CASSPPMAMDSQYF. The CDR3 DNA sequence: TGTGCCAGCTCACCACCTATGGCGATGGACTCGCAGTATTTT.

V is TRBV23-1 and J is TRBJ2-7, with 9 bases lining up with TRBD2. TRBV23-1 is an open reading frame, and its role is uncertain. J lost 5 bases, V lost 3 bases, and 11 bases had no gene match. The CDR3 totals 16 residues. CDR3 sequence: CASSQCKGGRVHEQYF. CDR3 DNA: TGCGCCAGCAGTCAGTGCAAAGGCGGGAGGGTCCACGAGCAGTACTTC.

The chain is built from TRBV5-5 and TRBJ1-4, with D hard to call. This CDR3 contains 18 residues. Trimming shortened V by 4 bases and J by 1 base, and 20 bases separated the two germline ends. Germline V gene data show CDR1 as SGHKS and CDR2 as YYEKEE (reference sequence). This CDR3 is CASSPKAGRARTNEKLFF. DNA of the CDR3: TGTGCCAGCAGCCCTAAAGCCGGGAGGGCTCGAACTAATGAAAAACTGTTTTTT.

This clone was recorded only once. In nucleotides, the CDR3 is TGTGCCAGCAGCTTAGTACGGACAGGCTTTATCCCCTCATCCTACGAGCAGTACTTC. It codes for CASSLVRTGFIPSSYEQYF. The J gene is TRBJ2-7, the V gene TRBV7-2; 7 bases are a match to TRBD1. The CDR3 runs to 19 residues. Looked up from germline, CDR1 is SGHTA and CDR2 is FQGNSA. V was clipped by 1 base and J by 1 base; unmatched bases: 16.

The genes are TRBV28 and TRBJ2-7, with D unclear. Germline V gene sequence: CDR1 MDHEN, CDR2 SYDVKM. The CDR3 totals 14 residues. V lost 3 bases and J lost 4, with 13 bases in between. The CDR3 region is CASSLQVPPYEQYF. The DNA for the CDR3 is TGTGCCAGCAGTTTGCAGGTCCCCCCTTACGAGCAGTACTTC.

V usage is TRBV7-9 and J usage is TRBJ2-3; D may match TRBD1 or TRBD2 (6 bases each). V lost 4 bases and J 6 bases, leaving 23 bases between the germline ends. The CDR3 sequence is 17 residues long. CDR1 SEHNR and CDR2 FQNEAQ come from the germline V gene (reference sequence). The CDR3 nucleotides read TGTGCCAGCAGCTCCCAAGGGGGACTCTCAACGGAGGATACGCAGTATTTT. It codes for CASSSQGGLSTEDTQYF.

This clone occurred once. The CDR3 sequence is CASTGLAAYEQYF. CDR3 bases: TGTGCCAGCACGGGACTAGCGGCCTACGAGCAGTACTTC. The V call is TRBV2, the J call TRBJ2-7; the match to TRBD2 covers 11 bases. Looked up from germline, CDR1 is SNHLY and CDR2 is FYNNEI. The V gene end was trimmed by 7 bases and the J gene end by 2 bases; junction bases not matched to a gene: 1. This CDR3 contains 13 residues.